The 5 T cell receptor beta chains in this list originate from one sample, sequenced in a study of patients and donors after allogeneic stem cell transplantation. TCRdb re-analysed the RT-PCR reads in MiXCR, keeping a single row per CDR3 protein. The repertoire holds 800,000 to 1,000,000 distinct CDR3 sequences, with about 20% as singletons. The sequencing sample was made of blood, either unsorted or a sorted T cell fraction (not recorded which). The receptor set was obtained from a human donor who was either an allogeneic HSCT recipient or a stem cell or donor lymphocyte infusion donor (not recorded which). It is not recorded whose cells these are; they may come from a transplant donor.

The chain links TRBV4-2 to TRBJ2-6; D remains ambiguous. The CDR3 consists of 15 residues. The V gene lost 5 bases and the J gene lost 2 bases, with 10 bases spanning the gap. Per the germline V gene, CDR1 is LGHNA and CDR2 is YNFKEQ. CDR3 nucleotide sequence: TGTGCCAGCAGCTACGAAAGCGCTGGGGCCAACGTCCTGACTTTC. Its protein product is CASSYESAGANVLTF.

J is TRBJ2-1 and V is TRBV11-3; 7 positions match TRBD1. The length of the CDR3 is 15 residues. The ends lost 5 bases at V and 5 bases at J; junction bases unmatched: 9. Per the germline V gene, CDR1 is SGHNT and CDR2 is YENEEA. The CDR3 protein is CASSLGDRDNNEQFF. For the CDR3, the DNA is TGTGCCAGCAGCCTCGGAGACAGGGACAACAATGAGCAGTTCTTC.

This clonotype showed up just a few times. CDR3 DNA: TGTGCCAGCAGTATTAGCGAGAGCTCCTACGAGCAGTACTTC. Translation: CASSISESSYEQYF. This rearrangement joins TRBV6-2 or TRBV6-3 to TRBJ2-7; TRBD2 might be the D (5 bases). V lost 5 bases and J 0 bases, leaving 11 bases between the germline ends. This CDR3 comprises 14 residues. Germline assignment: CDR1 MNHEY and CDR2 SVGEGT.

This rearrangement joins TRBV27 to TRBJ1-1; TRBD1 matches 10 bases. V was clipped by 6 bases and J by 3 bases; unmatched bases: 7. The CDR3 sequence is 15 residues long. Germline assignment: CDR1 MNHEY and CDR2 SMNVEV (reference sequence). The CDR3 nucleotides are TGTGCCAGCAGACAAGGACAGGGGGTGTACACTGAAGCTTTCTTT. This sequence encodes CASRQGQGVYTEAFF.

The sample holds a few counts of this clonotype. The chain combines TRBV4-2 with TRBJ1-2, with TRBD1 identical over 7 bases. This CDR3 comprises 16 residues. Losses at the gene ends were 0 bases for V and 8 bases for J; bases not matched to a gene: 12. Germline V gene lookup returns CDR1 LGHNA and CDR2 YNFKEQ. CDR3 region: CASSQDPYRGLGGYTF. CDR3 DNA sequence: TGTGCCAGCAGCCAAGACCCTTACAGGGGTTTAGGGGGCTACACCTTC.